This TCR beta chain was obtained from a study of T cell changes during pregnancy in multiple sclerosis. Sequencing was performed with immunoSEQ multiplex PCR; in TCRdb, only in-frame clones are kept and a portion is missing. The sample yields 40,000 or so clones, around 89% seen once. The CDR3 extends over 15 amino acids. Per the germline V gene, CDR1 is MRHNA and CDR2 is SNTAGT. With V trimmed by 0 bases and J by 4 bases, 2 bases remained unmatched. This TCR was sampled from a female donor with multiple sclerosis, enrolled in a pregnancy study. V usage is TRBV6-4 and J usage is TRBJ2-3; TRBD2 matches at 9 bases. The sample was CD8+ T cells from peripheral blood mononuclear cells, taken in the third trimester of pregnancy. The CDR3 region is CASSDSRGGSDTQYF. The DNA of the CDR3 is TGTGCCAGCAGTGACTCGCGGGGGGGTTCAGATACGCAGTATTTT.